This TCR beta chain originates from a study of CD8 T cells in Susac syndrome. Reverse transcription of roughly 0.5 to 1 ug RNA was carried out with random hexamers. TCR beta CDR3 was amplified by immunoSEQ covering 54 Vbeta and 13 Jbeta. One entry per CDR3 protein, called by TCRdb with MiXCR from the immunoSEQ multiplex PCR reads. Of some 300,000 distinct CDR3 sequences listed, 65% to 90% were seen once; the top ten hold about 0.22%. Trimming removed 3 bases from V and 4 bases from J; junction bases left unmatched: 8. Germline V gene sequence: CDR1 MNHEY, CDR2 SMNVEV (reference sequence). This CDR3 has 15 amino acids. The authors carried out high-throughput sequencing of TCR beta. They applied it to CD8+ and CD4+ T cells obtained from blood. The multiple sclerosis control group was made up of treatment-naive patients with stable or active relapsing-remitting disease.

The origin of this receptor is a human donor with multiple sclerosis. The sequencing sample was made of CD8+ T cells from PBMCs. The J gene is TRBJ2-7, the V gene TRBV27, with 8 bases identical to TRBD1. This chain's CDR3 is CASSFRTGSLYEQYF. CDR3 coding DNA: TGTGCCAGCAGTTTCAGGACAGGGAGTTTGTACGAGCAGTACTTC.